Given below is one T cell receptor beta chain in context. These data come from a study of CD8 T cells in Susac syndrome. Reverse transcription used about 0.45 to 1 ug RNA and random hexamers. TCRdb reprocessed the immunoSEQ multiplex PCR reads with MiXCR, giving one entry per CDR3 protein. The sample has about 210,000 distinct CDR3 sequences, about 95% seen once. This CDR3 is 12 amino acids long. Germline loops: CDR1 DFQATT, CDR2 SNEGSKA (reference sequence). Trimming stripped 7 bases from V and 7 bases from J, with 13 bases between. The sequenced sample consisted of CD4+ T cells from PBMCs. V gene TRBV20-1 combines with J gene TRBJ1-4; TRBD1 is a possible D gene (6 bases). The sequence was obtained from a human donor with multiple sclerosis. The CDR3 bases are TGCAGTGGTAGGGGGGGAAGTGAAAAACTGTTTTTT. This codes for CSGRGGSEKLFF.